This TCR beta chain was profiled in a study of beta chain features in type 1 diabetes. Study-level findings and limits: A moderate, significant TCRB CDR3 shortening appeared in type 1 diabetes across four CD4+ subsets.

Concerning this clone itself: The antigen remains undetermined.

Every bit of the isolated RNA underwent reverse transcription, so sequencing read expressed TCRB transcripts. Only in-frame clones appear in the TCRdb table, and some are missing; sequencing was by immunoSEQ multiplex PCR. Of about 660,000 clones in the sample, about an eighth were seen once. CDR1 and CDR2 (germline): SQVTM, ANQGSEA. Germline trimming cut 4 bases from V and 7 bases from J; bases unmatched to any gene: 6. The CDR3 consists of 13 residues. The sequence was obtained from a young man with type 1 diabetes. The gene calls are TRBV29-1 and TRBJ2-7; 11 positions match TRBD1. Sequencing used naive CD4+ T cells from blood. For the CDR3, the DNA is TGCAGCGTTGGCGGACAGGGGGCTCTGGAGCAGTACTTC. Protein product: CSVGGQGALEQYF.